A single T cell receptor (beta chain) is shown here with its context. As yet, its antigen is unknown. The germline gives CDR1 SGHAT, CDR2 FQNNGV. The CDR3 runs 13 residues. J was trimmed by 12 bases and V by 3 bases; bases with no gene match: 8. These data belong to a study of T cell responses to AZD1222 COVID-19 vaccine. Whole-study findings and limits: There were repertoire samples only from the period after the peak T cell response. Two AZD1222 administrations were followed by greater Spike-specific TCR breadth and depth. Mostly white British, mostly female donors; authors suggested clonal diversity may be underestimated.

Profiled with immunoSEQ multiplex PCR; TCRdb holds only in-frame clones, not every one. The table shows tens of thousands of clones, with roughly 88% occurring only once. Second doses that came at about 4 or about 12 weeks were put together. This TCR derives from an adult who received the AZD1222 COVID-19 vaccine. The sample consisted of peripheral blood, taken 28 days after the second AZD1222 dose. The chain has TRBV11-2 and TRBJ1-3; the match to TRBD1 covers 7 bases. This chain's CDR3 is CASSFRSYRGIYF. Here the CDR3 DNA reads TGTGCCAGCAGCTTCAGGTCGTACAGGGGCATATATTTT. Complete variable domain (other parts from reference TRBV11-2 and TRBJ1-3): EAGVAQSPRYKIIEKRQSVAFWCNPISGHATLYWYQQILGQGPKLLIQFQNNGVVDDSQLPKDRFSAERLKGVDSTLKIQPAKLEDSAVYLCASSFRSYRGIYFGEGSWLTVV.